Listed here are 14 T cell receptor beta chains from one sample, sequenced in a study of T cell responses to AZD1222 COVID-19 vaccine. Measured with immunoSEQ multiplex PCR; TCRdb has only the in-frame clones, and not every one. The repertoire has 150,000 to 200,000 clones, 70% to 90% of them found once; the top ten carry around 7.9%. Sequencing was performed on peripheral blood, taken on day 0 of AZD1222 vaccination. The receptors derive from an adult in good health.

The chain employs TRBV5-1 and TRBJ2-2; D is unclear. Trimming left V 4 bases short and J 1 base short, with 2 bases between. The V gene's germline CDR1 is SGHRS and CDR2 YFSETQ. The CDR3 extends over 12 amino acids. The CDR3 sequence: CASSENTGELFF. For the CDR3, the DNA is TGCGCCAGCAGCGAGAACACCGGGGAGCTGTTTTTT.

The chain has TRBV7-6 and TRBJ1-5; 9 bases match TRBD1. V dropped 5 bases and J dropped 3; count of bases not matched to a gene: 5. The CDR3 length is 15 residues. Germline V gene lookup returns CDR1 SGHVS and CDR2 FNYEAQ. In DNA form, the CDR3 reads TGTGCCAGCAGCCAGGGACAGGGATACAATCAGCCCCAGCATTTT. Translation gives CASSQGQGYNQPQHF.

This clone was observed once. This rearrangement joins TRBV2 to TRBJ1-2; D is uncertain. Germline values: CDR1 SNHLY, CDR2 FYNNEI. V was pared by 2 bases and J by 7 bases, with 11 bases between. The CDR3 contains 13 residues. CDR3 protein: CASSERTVTGYTF. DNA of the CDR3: TGTGCCAGCAGTGAAAGGACGGTCACTGGCTACACCTTC.

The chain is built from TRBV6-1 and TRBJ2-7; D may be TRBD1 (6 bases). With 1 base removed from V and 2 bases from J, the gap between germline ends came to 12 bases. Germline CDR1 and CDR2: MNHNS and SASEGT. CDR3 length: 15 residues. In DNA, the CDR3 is TGTGCCAGCAGTGAAGACAGGGCCATGACCTACGAGCAGTACTTC. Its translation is CASSEDRAMTYEQYF.

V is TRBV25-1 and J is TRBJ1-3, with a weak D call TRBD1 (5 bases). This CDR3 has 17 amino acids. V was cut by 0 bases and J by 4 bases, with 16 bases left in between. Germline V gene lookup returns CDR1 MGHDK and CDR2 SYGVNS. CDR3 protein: CASSEYKGLLSGNTIYF. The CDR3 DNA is TGTGCCAGCAGTGAATATAAGGGGCTTTTGTCCGGAAACACCATATATTTT.

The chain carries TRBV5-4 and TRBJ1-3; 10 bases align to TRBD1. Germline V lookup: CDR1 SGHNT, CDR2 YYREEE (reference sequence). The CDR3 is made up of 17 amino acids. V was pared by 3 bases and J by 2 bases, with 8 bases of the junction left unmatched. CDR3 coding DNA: TGTGCCAGCAGCTCGCGGGCGACAGGGGGCACTGGAAACACCATATATTTT. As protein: CASSSRATGGTGNTIYF.

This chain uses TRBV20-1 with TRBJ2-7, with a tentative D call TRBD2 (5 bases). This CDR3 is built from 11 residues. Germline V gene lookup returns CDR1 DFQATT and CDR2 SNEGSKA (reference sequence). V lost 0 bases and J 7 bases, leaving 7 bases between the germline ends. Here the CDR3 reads CSARDQREQYF. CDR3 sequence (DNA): TGCAGTGCTAGAGATCAGCGGGAGCAGTACTTC.

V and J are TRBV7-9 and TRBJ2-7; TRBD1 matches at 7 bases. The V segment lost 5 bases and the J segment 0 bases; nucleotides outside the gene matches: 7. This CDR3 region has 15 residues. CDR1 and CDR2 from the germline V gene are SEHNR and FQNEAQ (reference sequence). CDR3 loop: CASSDGDSSSYEQYF. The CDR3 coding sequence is TGTGCCAGCAGCGACGGGGACAGCAGCTCCTACGAGCAGTACTTC.

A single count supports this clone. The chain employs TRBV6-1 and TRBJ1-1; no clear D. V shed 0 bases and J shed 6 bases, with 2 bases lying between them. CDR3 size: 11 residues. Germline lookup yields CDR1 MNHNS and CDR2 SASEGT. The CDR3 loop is CASSEAAEAFF. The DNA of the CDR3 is TGTGCCAGCAGTGAAGCAGCTGAAGCTTTCTTT.

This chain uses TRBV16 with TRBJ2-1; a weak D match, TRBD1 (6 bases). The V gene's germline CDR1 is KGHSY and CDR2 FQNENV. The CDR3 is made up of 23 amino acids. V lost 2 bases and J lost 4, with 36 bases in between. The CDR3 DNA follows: TGTGCCAGCAGCCAAAGGCCCCCAGGGGCACCAAAACGTCTAGGCGGCCTGTACAATGAGCAGTTCTTC. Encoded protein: CASSQRPPGAPKRLGGLYNEQFF.

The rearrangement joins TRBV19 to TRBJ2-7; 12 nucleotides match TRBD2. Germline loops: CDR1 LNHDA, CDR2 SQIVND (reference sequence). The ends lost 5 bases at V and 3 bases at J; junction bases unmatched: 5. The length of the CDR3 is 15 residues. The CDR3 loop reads CASSALAGGLYEQYF. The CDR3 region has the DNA TGTGCCAGTAGTGCACTAGCGGGGGGTCTCTACGAGCAGTACTTC.

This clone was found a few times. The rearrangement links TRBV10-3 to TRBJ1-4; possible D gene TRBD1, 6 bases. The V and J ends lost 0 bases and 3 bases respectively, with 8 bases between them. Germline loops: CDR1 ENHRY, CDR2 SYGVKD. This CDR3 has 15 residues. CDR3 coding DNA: TGTGCCATCAGTGAGTCGGGGGGCCCTAATGAAAAACTGTTTTTT. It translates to CAISESGGPNEKLFF.

In nucleotides, the CDR3 is TGTGCCAGCAGTTATAGGACAGGGAGCACTGAAGCTTTCTTT. Protein product: CASSYRTGSTEAFF. This rearrangement joins TRBV6-5 to TRBJ1-1; 8 nucleotides agree with TRBD1. Losses at the gene ends were 3 bases for V and 4 bases for J; bases not matched to a gene: 4. The CDR3 covers 14 residues. From germline, CDR1 is MNHEY and CDR2 SVGAGI.

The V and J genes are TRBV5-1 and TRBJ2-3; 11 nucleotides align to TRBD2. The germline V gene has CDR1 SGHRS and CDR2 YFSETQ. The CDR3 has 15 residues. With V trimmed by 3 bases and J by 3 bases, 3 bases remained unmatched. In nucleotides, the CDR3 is TGCGCCAGCAGCTCCCTAGCGGGGGGTACAGATACGCAGTATTTT. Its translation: CASSSLAGGTDTQYF.